The sequence of this T cell receptor beta chain was determined in a study of beta chain features in type 1 diabetes. With V trimmed by 5 bases and J by 4 bases, 7 bases remained unmatched. The CDR3 runs to 13 residues. CDR1 SQVTM and CDR2 ANQGSEA come from the germline V gene. Of the isolated RNA, all was reverse transcribed, and so the sequenced material was expressed TCRB transcripts. Clones were read by immunoSEQ multiplex PCR, and TCRdb kept only the in-frame ones, dropping some. The table shows more than 150,000 clones, with roughly 9% occurring only once. Regarding the study as a whole: Among patients with Type 1 diabetes, TCRB CDR3s were moderately but significantly shorter in every one of the four CD4+ subsets. More deletions and fewer insertions at VDJ junctions were found in patients with type 1 diabetes.

As for this clone: Its antigen remains unknown.

Sequenced sample: central memory CD4+ T cells from blood. This clonotype was sampled from a woman in her thirties with type 1 diabetes. The chain links TRBV29-1 to TRBJ1-1, with 7 bases aligning to TRBD1. The CDR3 DNA follows: TGCAGCGTTAACAGGGGACCGAGCACTGAAGCTTTCTTT. This sequence encodes CSVNRGPSTEAFF.